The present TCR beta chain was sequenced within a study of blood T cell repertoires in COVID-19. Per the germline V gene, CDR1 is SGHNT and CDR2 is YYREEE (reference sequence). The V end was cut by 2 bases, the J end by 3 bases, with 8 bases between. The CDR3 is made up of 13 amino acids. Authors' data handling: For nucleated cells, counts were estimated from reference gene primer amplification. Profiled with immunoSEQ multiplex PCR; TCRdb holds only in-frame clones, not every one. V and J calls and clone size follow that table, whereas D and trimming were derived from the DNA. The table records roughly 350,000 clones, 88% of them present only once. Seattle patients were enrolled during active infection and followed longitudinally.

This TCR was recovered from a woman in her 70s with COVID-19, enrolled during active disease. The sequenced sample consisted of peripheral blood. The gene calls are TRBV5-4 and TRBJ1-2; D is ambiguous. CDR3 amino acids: CASSFGVDYGYTF. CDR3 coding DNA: TGTGCCAGCAGCTTCGGGGTTGACTATGGCTACACCTTC.